This TCR beta chain was identified in a study of Graves' ophthalmopathy and Graves' hyperthyroidism. Ten or more counts support this clonotype. The antigen is undetermined. Study-level findings and limits: Blood also harbored most expanded thyroid clonotypes above 0.001 frequency.

Amplified material comprised TCR beta CDR3 regions derived from RNA transcripts. Second-round multiplex PCR came after a first-round RT-PCR that employed HTBI primers. MiXCR was run by TCRdb on the multiplex PCR reads, yielding one entry per CDR3 protein. In the table there are around 1.1 million distinct CDR3 sequences, less than 45% of which are singletons. Each hyperthyroidism patient was newly diagnosed, with under 2 months' duration, and aged 18 to 65. Clinical symptoms, serum thyroxine, TRAb, thyroid ultrasound and orbital computed tomography formed the basis of diagnosis. This clonotype was obtained from an adult man with Graves' hyperthyroidism. The specimen sequenced was peripheral blood or thyroid tissue (not recorded which).

The DNA for the CDR3 is TGTGCCAGCAGCGGCGACAGGGTTGCGGCCAACGTCCTGACTTTC. The encoded protein is CASSGDRVAANVLTF. The genes are TRBV7-2 and TRBJ2-6, with 7 bases fitting TRBD1. The germline CDR1 and CDR2 sequences are SGHTA and FQGNSA. V lost 5 bases, J lost 6 bases, and 7 bases stayed unmatched. This CDR3 is 15 amino acids long.